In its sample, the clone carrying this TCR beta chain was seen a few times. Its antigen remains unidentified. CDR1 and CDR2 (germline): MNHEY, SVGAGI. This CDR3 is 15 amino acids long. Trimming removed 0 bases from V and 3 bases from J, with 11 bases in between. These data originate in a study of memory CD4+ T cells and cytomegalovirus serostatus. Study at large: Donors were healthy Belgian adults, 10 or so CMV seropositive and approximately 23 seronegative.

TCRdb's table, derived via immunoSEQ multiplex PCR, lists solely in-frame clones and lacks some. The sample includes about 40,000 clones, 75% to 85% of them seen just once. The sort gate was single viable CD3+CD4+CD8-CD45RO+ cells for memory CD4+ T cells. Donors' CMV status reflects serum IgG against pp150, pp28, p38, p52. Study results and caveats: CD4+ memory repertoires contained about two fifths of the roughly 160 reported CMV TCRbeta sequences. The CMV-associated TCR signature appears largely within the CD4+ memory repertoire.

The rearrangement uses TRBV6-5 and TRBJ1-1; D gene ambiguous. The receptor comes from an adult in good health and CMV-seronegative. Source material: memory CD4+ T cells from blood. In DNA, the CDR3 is TGTGCCAGCAGTTACTCTTCTCCTTGGGACACTGAAGCTTTCTTT. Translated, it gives CASSYSSPWDTEAFF.